A single sample gave rise to the 2 T cell receptor beta chains below, sequenced in a study of blood T cell repertoires in COVID-19. Repertoires were generated with immunoSEQ multiplex PCR, while TCRdb's copy carries only in-frame clones and drops some. The sample records roughly 380,000 clones, about 92% being singletons. The sample comprised peripheral blood. The receptors here all came from a woman aged 55-69 years with COVID-19, enrolled during active disease.

Comment on this clone: Additional DNA sequences in this sample encode the identical CDR3. The DNA for the CDR3 is TGTGCCAGCAGTCTTCTAGCGTACGAGCAGTACTTC. Protein: CASSLLAYEQYF. This chain uses TRBV7-2 with TRBJ2-7; D might be TRBD2 (6 bases). In germline, CDR1 is SGHTA, CDR2 FQGNSA. The CDR3 loop spans 12 amino acids. The V end lost 6 bases, the J end lost 4 bases, and 10 bases lay between the germline ends. Full variable domain (remainder filled in from reference TRBV7-2 and TRBJ2-7): GAGVSQSPSNKVTEKGKDVELRCDPISGHTALYWYRQSLGQGLEFLIYFQGNSAPDKSGLPSDRFSAERTGGSVSTLTIQRTQQEDSAVYLCASSLLAYEQYFGPGTRLTVT.

The chain uses TRBV5-1 and TRBJ2-6; D is undetermined. The CDR3 totals 14 residues. Germline V gene sequence: CDR1 SGHRS, CDR2 YFSETQ. Trimming took off 8 bases at V and 2 bases at J, with 11 bases between the two ends. DNA of the CDR3: TGCGCCAGTTTCACCCTACCTGGGGCCAACGTCCTGACTTTC. Its translation is CASFTLPGANVLTF. Variable domain in full (rest from reference TRBV5-1 and TRBJ2-6): KAGVTQTPRYLIKTRGQQVTLSCSPISGHRSVSWYQQTPGQGLQFLFEYFSETQRNKGNFPGRFSGRQFSNSRSEMNVSTLELGDSALYLCASFTLPGANVLTFGAGSRLTVL.